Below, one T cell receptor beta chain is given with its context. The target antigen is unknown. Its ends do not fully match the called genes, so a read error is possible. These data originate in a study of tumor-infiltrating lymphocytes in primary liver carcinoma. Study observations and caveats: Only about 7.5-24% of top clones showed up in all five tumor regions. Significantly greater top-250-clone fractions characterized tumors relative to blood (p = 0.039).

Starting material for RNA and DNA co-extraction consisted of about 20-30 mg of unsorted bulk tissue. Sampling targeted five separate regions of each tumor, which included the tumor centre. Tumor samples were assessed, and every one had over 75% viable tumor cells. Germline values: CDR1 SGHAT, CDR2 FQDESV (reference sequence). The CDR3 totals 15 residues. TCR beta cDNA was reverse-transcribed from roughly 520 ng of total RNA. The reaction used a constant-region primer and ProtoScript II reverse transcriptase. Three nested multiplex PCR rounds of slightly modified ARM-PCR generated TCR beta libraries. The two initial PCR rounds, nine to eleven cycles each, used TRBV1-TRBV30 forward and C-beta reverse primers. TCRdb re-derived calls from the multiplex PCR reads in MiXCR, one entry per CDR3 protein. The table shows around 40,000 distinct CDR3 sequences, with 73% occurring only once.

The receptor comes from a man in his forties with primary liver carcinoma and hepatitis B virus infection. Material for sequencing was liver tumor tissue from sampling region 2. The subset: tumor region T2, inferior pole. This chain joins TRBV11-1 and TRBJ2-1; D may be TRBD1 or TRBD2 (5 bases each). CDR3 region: CGSSFQGPLDNEHFF. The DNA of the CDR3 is TGTGGCAGCAGCTTCCAGGGACCACTGGACAATGAGCACTTCTTC.